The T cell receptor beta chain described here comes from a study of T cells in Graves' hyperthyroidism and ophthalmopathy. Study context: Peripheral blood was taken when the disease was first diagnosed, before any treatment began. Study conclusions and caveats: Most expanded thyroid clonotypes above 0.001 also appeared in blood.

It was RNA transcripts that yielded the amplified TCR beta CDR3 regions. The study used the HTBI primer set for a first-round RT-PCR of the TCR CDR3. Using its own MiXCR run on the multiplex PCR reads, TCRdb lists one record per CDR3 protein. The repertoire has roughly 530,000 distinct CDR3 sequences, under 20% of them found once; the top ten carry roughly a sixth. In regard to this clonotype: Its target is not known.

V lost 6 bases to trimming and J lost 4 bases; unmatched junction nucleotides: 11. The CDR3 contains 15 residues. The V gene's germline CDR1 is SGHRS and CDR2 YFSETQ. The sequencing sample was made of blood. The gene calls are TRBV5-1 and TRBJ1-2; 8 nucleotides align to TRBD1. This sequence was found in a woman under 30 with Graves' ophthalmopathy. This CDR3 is CASKSGGGEVYGYTF. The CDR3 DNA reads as TGCGCCAGCAAATCAGGGGGCGGAGAAGTCTATGGCTACACCTTC.